This TCR beta chain originates from a study of response to subunit inactivated influenza vaccine (dated 2018 in TCRdb). In terms of the full investigation: The study used deep quantitative T cell receptor repertoire profiling to track responses to a trivalent subunit inactivated influenza vaccine. What the research found in general, with its limitations: According to the authors, only a limited number of new T cells may be recruited by each seasonal influenza vaccination.

The CDR3 runs 16 amino acids, cysteine and phenylalanine included. The CDR3 DNA has 48 bases and is translated from base 1. The junction carries 23 bases between V and J, which are trimmed by 6 bases and 8 bases respectively. Libraries were made using RT-PCR. Instrument used: Illumina HiSeq 2500. In-frame beta chains were kept once TCRdb had trimmed the public reads at Q25 with fastp and called clones with MiXCR. Records with the same CDR3 protein are collapsed into one entry carrying the most frequent genes and DNA. The table for this sample lists about 180,000 distinct CDR3 sequences; about 9% of them were counted only once. Clones ranked in the top ten supply about 11% of the sample. About this clonotype itself: The antigen it binds to is not known. Within one base of it there is no much larger clone, and no base qualities were kept.

The rearranged segments are TRBV12-3 or TRBV12-4 and TRBJ2-1; the D match is possibly TRBD1 or TRBD2, with 5 bases aligned in each. This sample comprised non-naive T cells sorted from PBMCs, obtained on the day of vaccination. The sample's cell subset or site label, in plain terms: memory T cell fraction. This receptor was obtained from a man aged 45-65 years who received an inactivated influenza vaccine. Donor details come from another sample of the same person, matched by shared clones. The base sequence is TGTGCCAGCAGAAGGGACGGAAGTATCAGTTATCATGAGCAGTTCTTC. This is translated as CASRRDGSISYHEQFF.